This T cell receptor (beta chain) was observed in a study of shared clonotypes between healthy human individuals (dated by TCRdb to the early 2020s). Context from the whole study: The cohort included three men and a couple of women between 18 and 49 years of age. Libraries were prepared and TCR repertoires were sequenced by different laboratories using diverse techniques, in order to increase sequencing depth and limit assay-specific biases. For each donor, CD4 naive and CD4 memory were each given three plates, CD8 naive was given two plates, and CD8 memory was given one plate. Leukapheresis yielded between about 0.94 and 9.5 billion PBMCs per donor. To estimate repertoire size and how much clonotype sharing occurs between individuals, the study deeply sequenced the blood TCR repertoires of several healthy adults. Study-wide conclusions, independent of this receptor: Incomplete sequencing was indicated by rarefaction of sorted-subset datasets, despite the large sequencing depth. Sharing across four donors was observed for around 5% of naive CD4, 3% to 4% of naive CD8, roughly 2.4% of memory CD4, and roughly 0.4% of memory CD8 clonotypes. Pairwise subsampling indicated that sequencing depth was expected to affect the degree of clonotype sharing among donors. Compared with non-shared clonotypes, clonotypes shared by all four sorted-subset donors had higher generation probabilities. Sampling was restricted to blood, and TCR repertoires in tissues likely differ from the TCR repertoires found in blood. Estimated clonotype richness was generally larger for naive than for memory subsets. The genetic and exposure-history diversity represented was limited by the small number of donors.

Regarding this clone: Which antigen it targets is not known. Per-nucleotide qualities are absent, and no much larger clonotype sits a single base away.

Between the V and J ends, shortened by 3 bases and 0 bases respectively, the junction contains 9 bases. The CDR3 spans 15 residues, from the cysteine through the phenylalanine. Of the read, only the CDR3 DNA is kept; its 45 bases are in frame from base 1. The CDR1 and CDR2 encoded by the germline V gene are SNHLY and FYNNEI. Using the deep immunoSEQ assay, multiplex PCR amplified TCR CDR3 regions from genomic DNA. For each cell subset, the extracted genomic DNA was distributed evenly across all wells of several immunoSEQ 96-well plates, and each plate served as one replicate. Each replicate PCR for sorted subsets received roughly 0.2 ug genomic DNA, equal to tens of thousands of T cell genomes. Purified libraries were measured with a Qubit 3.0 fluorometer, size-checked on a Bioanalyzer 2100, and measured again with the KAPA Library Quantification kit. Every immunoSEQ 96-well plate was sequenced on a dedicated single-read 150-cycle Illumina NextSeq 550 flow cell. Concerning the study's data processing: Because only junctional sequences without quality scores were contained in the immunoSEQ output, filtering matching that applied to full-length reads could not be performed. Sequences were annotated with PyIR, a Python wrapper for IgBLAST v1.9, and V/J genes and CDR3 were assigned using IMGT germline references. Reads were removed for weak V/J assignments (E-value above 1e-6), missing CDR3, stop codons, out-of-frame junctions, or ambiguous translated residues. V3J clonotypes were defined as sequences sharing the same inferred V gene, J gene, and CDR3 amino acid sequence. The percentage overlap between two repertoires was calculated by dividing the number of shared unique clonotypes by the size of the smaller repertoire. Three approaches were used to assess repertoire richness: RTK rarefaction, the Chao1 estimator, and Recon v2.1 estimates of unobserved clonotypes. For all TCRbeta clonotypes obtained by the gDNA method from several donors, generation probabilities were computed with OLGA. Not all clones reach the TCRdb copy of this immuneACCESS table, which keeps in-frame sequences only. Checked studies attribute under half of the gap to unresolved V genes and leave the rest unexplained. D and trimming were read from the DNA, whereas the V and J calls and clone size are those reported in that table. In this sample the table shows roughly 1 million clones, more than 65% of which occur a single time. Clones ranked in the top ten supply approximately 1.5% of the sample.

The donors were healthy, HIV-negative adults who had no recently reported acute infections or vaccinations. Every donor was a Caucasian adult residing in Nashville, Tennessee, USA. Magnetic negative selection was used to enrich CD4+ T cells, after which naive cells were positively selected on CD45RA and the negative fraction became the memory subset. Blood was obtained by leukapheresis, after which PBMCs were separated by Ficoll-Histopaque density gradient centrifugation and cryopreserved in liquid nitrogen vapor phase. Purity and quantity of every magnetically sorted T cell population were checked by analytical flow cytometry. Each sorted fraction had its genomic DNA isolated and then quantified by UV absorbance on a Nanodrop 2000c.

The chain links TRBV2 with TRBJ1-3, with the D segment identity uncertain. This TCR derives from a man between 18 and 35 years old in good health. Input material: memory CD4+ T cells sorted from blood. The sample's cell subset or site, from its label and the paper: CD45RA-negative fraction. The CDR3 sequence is CASSDRSYSGNTIYF. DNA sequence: TGTGCCAGCAGTGATAGGTCCTACTCTGGAAACACCATATATTTT.